This entry lists 23 T cell receptor beta chains sequenced from one sample in a study of T cell responses to AZD1222 COVID-19 vaccine. TCRdb keeps only in-frame clones here, not all; method: immunoSEQ multiplex PCR. Of fewer than 90,000 clones listed, about 86% are singletons. Here the sequenced sample was peripheral blood, taken 28 days after the second AZD1222 dose. The receptor set was obtained from an adult who received the AZD1222 COVID-19 vaccine.

A single count supports this clone. The rearrangement joins TRBV30 to TRBJ1-3, with D possibly being TRBD1 (5 bases). The CDR3 sequence is 12 residues long. The V end lost 0 bases, the J end lost 8 bases, and 8 bases lay between the germline ends. Germline V gene lookup returns CDR1 GTSNPN and CDR2 SVGIG (reference sequence). The CDR3 spells CAWSVGAHTIYF. CDR3 coding DNA: TGTGCCTGGAGTGTCGGGGCCCACACCATATATTTT.

V gene TRBV18 combines with J gene TRBJ1-4; 7 bases fit TRBD1. This CDR3 is 15 amino acids long. V gave up 4 bases and J gave up 3 bases; unmatched junction bases: 5. CDR1 is KGHSH, CDR2 LQKENI, per germline. CDR3: CASSRSGTANEKLFF. CDR3 in DNA: TGTGCCAGCTCACGTTCCGGGACAGCTAATGAAAAACTGTTTTTT.

The chain employs TRBV6-5 and TRBJ2-7; D is uncertain. Germline values: CDR1 MNHEY, CDR2 SVGAGI. V was cut by 5 bases and J by 6 bases, with 5 bases left in between. The CDR3 is 10 residues long. The DNA for the CDR3 is TGTGCCAGCAGTCTCCGCGAGCAGTACTTC. It translates to CASSLREQYF.

The V and J genes are TRBV7-2 and TRBJ1-1, with D possibly matching TRBD1 (6 bases). Between the trimmed V and J ends, which lost 4 bases and 0 bases, there was a span of 12 bases. Germline CDR1 is SGHTA and CDR2 is FQGNSA. This CDR3 has 15 residues. CDR3 region: CASSSRQGMNTEAFF. CDR3 in DNA: TGTGCCAGCAGCTCAAGGCAGGGGATGAACACTGAAGCTTTCTTT.

The CDR3 here is CASSDGGNYGYTF. CDR3 coding DNA: TGTGCCAGCAGCGACGGAGGAAACTATGGCTACACCTTC. This chain joins TRBV11-2 and TRBJ1-2; no reliable D call. V was cut by 5 bases and J by 2 bases, with 9 bases left in between. Germline V lookup: CDR1 SGHAT, CDR2 FQNNGV. The CDR3 extends over 13 amino acids.

The chain is built from TRBV5-4 and TRBJ2-3; TRBD2 matches 10 bases. V trimming: 6 bases; J trimming: 4 bases; junction bases outside the gene matches: 8. This CDR3 comprises 15 residues. Germline V gene lookup returns CDR1 SGHNT and CDR2 YYREEE (reference sequence). The CDR3, as DNA: TGTGCCAGCACCCTCCAGCGGGGGGGCGCAGATACGCAGTATTTT. Translated: CASTLQRGGADTQYF.

V and J are TRBV30 and TRBJ2-7; D is unresolved. Germline V gives CDR1 GTSNPN, CDR2 SVGIG (reference sequence). The CDR3 has 13 residues. The V end lost 3 bases, the J end lost 2 bases, and 11 bases lay between the germline ends. CDR3 nucleotides: TGTGCCTGGAGACGGCAGGCGACCTACGAGCAGTACTTC. Translation: CAWRRQATYEQYF.

This clone was seen a few times. The rearrangement links TRBV18 to TRBJ1-5, with TRBD1 identical over 10 bases. Losses at the gene ends were 5 bases for V and 4 bases for J; bases not matched to a gene: 2. This CDR3 is 14 amino acids long. Germline CDR1 and CDR2: KGHSH and LQKENI. The CDR3 protein is CASSGTGENQPQHF. DNA for the CDR3: TGTGCCAGCTCAGGGACAGGGGAAAATCAGCCCCAGCATTTT. Combining the CDR3 with reference TRBV18 and TRBJ1-5 gives the whole variable domain NAGVMQNPRHLVRRRGQEARLRCSPMKGHSHVYWYRQLPEEGLKFMVYLQKENIIDESGMPKERFSAEFPKEGPSILRIQQVVRGDSAAYFCASSGTGENQPQHFGDGTRLSIL.

The V call is TRBV3-1 (or the pseudogene TRBV3-2), the J call TRBJ1-1; 7 bases are a match to TRBD1. The CDR3 runs to 14 residues. Germline assignment: CDR1 LGHDT and CDR2 YNNKEL (reference sequence). V shed 4 bases, J shed 1 base, and the junction held 3 bases outside the gene matches. DNA for the CDR3: TGTGCCAGCAGCCCGGGACAGCGGAACACTGAAGCTTTCTTT. Protein product: CASSPGQRNTEAFF.

The chain is built from TRBV19 and TRBJ1-1; no definite D call. V gave up 7 bases and J gave up 6 bases, with 18 bases separating them. CDR1 LNHDA and CDR2 SQIVND come from the germline V gene (reference sequence). The CDR3 runs to 14 residues. The CDR3 reads CASKGLTFGSEAFF. DNA for the CDR3: TGTGCCAGTAAGGGTCTGACCTTTGGATCTGAAGCTTTCTTT.

This clone showed up just once. V is TRBV5-1 and J is TRBJ1-5; 8 bases are shared with TRBD1. From germline, CDR1 is SGHRS and CDR2 YFSETQ. This CDR3 comprises 14 residues. V was clipped by 4 bases and J by 6 bases; unmatched bases: 6. Here the CDR3 DNA reads TGCGCCAGCAGCCCAGGACAGGGTCTTCAGCCCCAGCATTTT. This codes for CASSPGQGLQPQHF.

The chain links TRBV3-1 (or the pseudogene TRBV3-2) to TRBJ2-3, with TRBD2 identical over 9 bases. The V gene end was trimmed by 1 base and the J gene end by 0 bases; junction bases not matched to a gene: 2. The CDR3 loop spans 16 amino acids. Germline V gives CDR1 LGHDT, CDR2 YNNKEL (reference sequence). CDR3 residues: CASSQVAGVSTDTQYF. The CDR3 DNA is TGTGCCAGCAGCCAAGTAGCGGGGGTCAGCACAGATACGCAGTATTTT.

V usage is TRBV7-7 and J usage is TRBJ2-1, with 10 bases fitting TRBD2. There are 16 residues in the CDR3. CDR1 is SSHAT, CDR2 FNYEAQ, per germline (reference sequence). The CDR3 DNA reads TGTGCTAGCGGCCCCCGGGGTAGCGGGAGGTTCAATGAGCAGTTCTTC. Its translation is CASGPRGSGRFNEQFF.

The chain couples TRBV28 to TRBJ1-5; D ambiguous. This CDR3 contains 14 residues. With 10 bases removed from V and 2 bases from J, the gap between germline ends came to 15 bases. The germline CDR1 and CDR2 sequences are MDHEN and SYDVKM. The CDR3 sequence: CATTDGQGNQPQHF. The CDR3 region has the DNA TGTGCCACCACGGACGGGCAGGGCAATCAGCCCCAGCATTTT.

A single count supports this clone. V and J are TRBV6-5 and TRBJ2-7; 8 positions agree with TRBD2. The germline V gene encodes CDR1 MNHEY and CDR2 SVGAGI. V lost 10 bases to trimming and J lost 5 bases; unmatched junction nucleotides: 10. The CDR3 runs 13 residues. DNA for the CDR3: TGTGCCACCCGGGGGGGCCCTACCCACGAGCAGTACTTC. Translation: CATRGGPTHEQYF.

The chain employs TRBV12-5 and TRBJ2-5; 10 positions match TRBD2. V was pared by 0 bases and J by 2 bases, with 3 bases of the junction left unmatched. CDR3 length equals 16 residues. In germline, CDR1 is LGHNT, CDR2 FRNRAP. CDR3 sequence reads: CASGLVPSGGQETQYF. In DNA form, the CDR3 reads TGTGCTAGTGGTTTGGTGCCTAGCGGGGGACAAGAGACCCAGTACTTC.

This clone rates as medium-sized. This sequence joins TRBV7-9 and TRBJ2-3, with 8 bases aligning to TRBD2. The CDR3 has 16 amino acids. Germline lookup yields CDR1 SEHNR and CDR2 FQNEAQ (reference sequence). Unmatched junction bases numbered 13, after V lost 5 bases and J lost 6 bases. CDR3 protein: CASSPPTSARRDTQYF. The DNA for the CDR3 is TGTGCCAGCAGCCCACCGACTAGCGCCCGCAGGGATACGCAGTATTTT.

CDR3 DNA: TGTGCCAGCAGCCCGAGTACGGGGGGCGGCACAGATACGCAGTATTTT. Amino acids: CASSPSTGGGTDTQYF. The chain recombines TRBV28 with TRBJ2-3; D may be TRBD2 (7 bases). The CDR3 loop spans 16 amino acids. The ends were cut back, 6 bases at V and 1 base at J, with 17 bases in the middle. The germline CDR1 and CDR2 sequences are MDHEN and SYDVKM. The whole variable domain, filled in from reference TRBV28 and TRBJ2-3, reads DVKVTQSSRYLVKRTGEKVFLECVQDMDHENMFWYRQDPGLGLRLIYFSYDVKMKEKGDIPEGYSVSREKKERFSLILESASTNQTSMYLCASSPSTGGGTDTQYFGPGTRLTVL.

The chain recombines TRBV4-1 with TRBJ2-1, with D maybe TRBD2 (7 bases). From germline, CDR1 is MGHRA and CDR2 YSYEKL. This CDR3 is 15 amino acids long. V was pared by 3 bases and J by 10 bases, with 19 bases between. CDR3 bases: TGCGCCAGCAGCCAGGCCGGGGGGCGGAGGGGCGAGCAGTTCTTC. It is translated as CASSQAGGRRGEQFF.

The chain uses TRBV27 and TRBJ1-5, with 7 bases identical to TRBD1. Germline CDR1 MNHEY, CDR2 SMNVEV (reference sequence). The CDR3 consists of 15 residues. Trimming removed 0 bases from V and 10 bases from J; junction bases left unmatched: 9. CDR3 sequence reads: CASSLSMAGGGPQHF. DNA of the CDR3: TGTGCCAGCAGTTTATCAATGGCAGGGGGAGGACCCCAGCATTTT.

V and J are TRBV28 and TRBJ2-7; D not resolved. The CDR3 is 14 amino acids. The V gene lost 7 bases and the J gene lost 2 bases, with 15 bases spanning the gap. Germline V gives CDR1 MDHEN, CDR2 SYDVKM. The CDR3 reads CASNRYSQTYEQYF. The CDR3 bases are TGTGCCAGCAACCGCTACAGTCAAACCTACGAGCAGTACTTC.

This sequence joins TRBV28 and TRBJ2-3, with D maybe TRBD2 (5 bases). There are 15 residues in the CDR3. V lost 3 bases, J lost 0 bases, and 10 bases lay in between. Germline values: CDR1 MDHEN, CDR2 SYDVKM. The CDR3 here is CASSFRRGSTDTQYF. The DNA of the CDR3 is TGTGCCAGCAGTTTCCGCCGCGGGAGCACAGATACGCAGTATTTT.

The chain has TRBV3-1 (or the pseudogene TRBV3-2) and TRBJ2-1; tentative D call: TRBD2 (6 bases). Germline V lookup: CDR1 LGHDT, CDR2 YNNKEL (reference sequence). Trimming left V 0 bases short and J 2 bases short, with 8 bases between. The CDR3 has 15 amino acids. DNA for the CDR3: TGTGCCAGCAGCCAAGAGGCGGGGACCTACAATGAGCAGTTCTTC. This encodes CASSQEAGTYNEQFF.